Reported below is one T cell receptor beta chain. What it binds is not known. The sample is drawn from a study of siplizumab effects on memory and regulatory T cells. Study-level findings and limits: With siplizumab, mappable alloreactive CD4+ clones averaged roughly 65% Treg-derived, versus 25% to 30% in controls.

Profiled with immunoSEQ multiplex PCR; TCRdb holds only in-frame clones, not every one. This sample yields 87,000 or so clones, of which around 94% are seen a single time; roughly 0.29% belongs to the top ten. The V and J ends lost 4 bases and 7 bases, in that order; junction bases with no gene match: 7. The CDR3 has 15 amino acids. Germline lookup yields CDR1 SGHAT and CDR2 FQNNGV. The source material was non-Treg CD4+ T cells sorted from blood. This sequence joins TRBV11-2 and TRBJ2-3, with 11 bases identical to TRBD1. The TCR sequence derives from a human donor in good health. CDR3 DNA: TGTGCCAGCAGCTACGGGACAGGGGGTAAAAATACGCAGTATTTT. This translates into CASSYGTGGKNTQYF.